This T cell receptor beta chain was observed in a study of Ad26.COV2.S vaccination and SARS-CoV-2 variants. Note on this clone: Antigen unknown.

Treatment denoted: around 19 received Ad26.COV2.S at low or high dose, single or two shots; a few received placebo; per-sample allocation not given. Samples were taken on day 63 after the first vaccine or placebo injection. Libraries were prepared by immunoSEQ multiplex PCR; TCRdb keeps only in-frame clonotypes and omits some of them. Of 400,000 to 450,000 clones detected, 90% appear once; the ten largest clones hold roughly 4.3%. The germline gives CDR1 MNHEY, CDR2 SMNVEV (reference sequence). V lost 5 bases and J lost 0, with 14 bases in between. This CDR3 comprises 15 residues. General study points: For non-spike TCRs, breadth in vaccine recipients resembled that in placebo recipients. Measures of TCR breadth and depth may have fallen short of total T cell responses. Responses of spike-specific T cells (both CD8+ and CD4+) reportedly showed substantial breadth after vaccination.

The V and J genes are TRBV27 and TRBJ2-7; unclear D gene. This TCR was sampled from a person aged 18-65 years who received the Ad26.COV2.S COVID-19 vaccine or a placebo. The sequencing here drew on peripheral blood, taken in a trial of Ad26.COV2.S vaccine versus placebo. CDR3 nucleotide sequence: TGTGCCAGCAGTAGGTTGGCGGAGCCCTCCTACGAGCAGTACTTC. Residues: CASSRLAEPSYEQYF.